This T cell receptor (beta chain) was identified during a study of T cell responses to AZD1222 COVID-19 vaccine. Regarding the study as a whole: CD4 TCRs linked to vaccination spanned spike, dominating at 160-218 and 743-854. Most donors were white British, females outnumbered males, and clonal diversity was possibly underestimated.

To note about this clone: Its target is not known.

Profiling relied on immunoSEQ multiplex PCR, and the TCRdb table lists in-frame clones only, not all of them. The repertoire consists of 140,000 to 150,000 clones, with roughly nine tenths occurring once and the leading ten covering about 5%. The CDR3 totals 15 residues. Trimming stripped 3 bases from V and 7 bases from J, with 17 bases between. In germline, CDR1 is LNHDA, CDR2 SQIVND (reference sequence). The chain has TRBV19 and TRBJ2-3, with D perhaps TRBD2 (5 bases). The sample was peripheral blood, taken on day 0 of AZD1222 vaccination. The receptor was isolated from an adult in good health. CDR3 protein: CASSMGIAAGHTQYF. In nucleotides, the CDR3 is TGTGCCAGTAGTATGGGCATCGCGGCGGGTCATACGCAGTATTTT.